The 32 T cell receptor beta chains below come from one sample, sequenced in a study of blood T cell repertoires in COVID-19. This table comes from immunoSEQ multiplex PCR, and its TCRdb copy is limited to in-frame clones, with some not included. The profile covers approximately 360,000 clones, with around 89% appearing a single time and around 0.91% taken by the ten largest. Sequencing input: PBMCs or T cells enriched from blood (not recorded which). These receptors all stem from a woman aged 25 to 39 with acute COVID-19.

V usage is TRBV7-2 and J usage is TRBJ2-3, with 12 bases fitting TRBD2. Germline V gene sequence: CDR1 SGHTA, CDR2 FQGNSA. The CDR3 runs 18 residues. After removal of 4 bases from V and 6 bases from J, the junction contained 14 bases not matched to a gene. CDR3 loop: CASSSPTSGGHRIDTQYF. The CDR3 DNA is TGTGCCAGCAGCTCGCCGACTAGCGGGGGCCACCGCATCGATACGCAGTATTTT.

This chain joins TRBV15 and TRBJ2-7; 7 nucleotides align to TRBD2. Germline CDR1 is LNHNV and CDR2 is YYDKDF (reference sequence). J gave up 6 bases and V 1 base, and 9 bases lay outside the gene matches. The CDR3 length is 15 residues. Here the CDR3 reads CATSRAGGGTFEQYF. The CDR3 nucleotides are TGTGCCACCAGCAGAGCGGGGGGTGGTACTTTCGAGCAGTACTTC. The entire variable domain, with the rest obtained from reference TRBV15 and TRBJ2-7, is as follows: DAMVIQNPRYQVTQFGKPVTLSCSQTLNHNVMYWYQQKSSQAPKLLFHYYDKDFNNEADTPDNFQSRRPNTSFCFLDIRSPGLGDTAMYLCATSRAGGGTFEQYFGPGTRLTVT.

The chain couples TRBV5-6 to TRBJ2-1, with 9 bases lining up with TRBD1. Per the germline V gene, CDR1 is SGHDT and CDR2 is YYEEEE. V shed 2 bases and J 3 bases; nucleotides not matched to a gene: 6. The CDR3 extends over 16 amino acids. The CDR3 region is CASSFKQGAYYNEQFF. The CDR3 nucleotides are TGTGCCAGCAGCTTCAAACAGGGGGCCTACTACAATGAGCAGTTCTTC. Complete variable domain (other parts from reference TRBV5-6 and TRBJ2-1): DAGVTQSPTHLIKTRGQQVTLRCSPKSGHDTVSWYQQALGQGPQFIFQYYEEEERQRGNFPDRFSGHQFPNYSSELNVNALLLGDSALYLCASSFKQGAYYNEQFFGPGTRLTVL.

The V and J genes are TRBV2 and TRBJ1-6; D perhaps matches TRBD1 (6 bases). CDR1 and CDR2 from the germline V gene are SNHLY and FYNNEI. V lost 2 bases and J 6 bases, leaving 14 bases between the germline ends. This CDR3 has 16 residues. The CDR3 DNA sequence: TGTGCCAGCAGTGAAACAGGGAGGGGAAGTAATTCACCCCTCCACTTT. It codes for CASSETGRGSNSPLHF.

V and J are TRBV11-2 and TRBJ2-4, with 8 bases matching TRBD2. The germline V gene encodes CDR1 SGHAT and CDR2 FQNNGV. The CDR3 contains 17 residues. The J segment lost 2 bases and the V segment lost 4 bases, leaving 10 bases of the junction unmatched. CDR3 DNA sequence: TGTGCCAGCAGCTATTCAGCGGGGGAGGGGACCAAAAACATTCAGTACTTC. Translated, it gives CASSYSAGEGTKNIQYF.

Details on this clone: Other nucleotide sequences in the sample specify the same CDR3. This rearrangement joins TRBV7-3 to TRBJ2-2; tentative D call: TRBD1 (6 bases). Germline values: CDR1 SGHTA, CDR2 FQGTGA. V was shortened by 0 bases and J by 2 bases, with 7 bases between the two germline ends. The CDR3 totals 15 residues. The CDR3 reads CASSLTGTNTGELFF. CDR3 sequence (DNA): TGTGCCAGCAGCTTAACGGGGACAAACACCGGGGAGCTGTTTTTT. Together with reference TRBV7-3 and TRBJ2-2, the CDR3 gives the full variable domain: GAGVSQTPSNKVTEKGKYVELRCDPISGHTALYWYRQSLGQGPEFLIYFQGTGAADDSGLPNDRFFAVRPEGSVSTLKIQRTERGDSAVYLCASSLTGTNTGELFFGEGSRLTVL.

The J gene is TRBJ1-1, the V gene TRBV30, with TRBD1 matching over 7 bases. The germline V gene has CDR1 GTSNPN and CDR2 SVGIG (reference sequence). The CDR3 spans 13 residues. The V gene end was trimmed by 5 bases and the J gene end by 4 bases; junction bases not matched to a gene: 7. CDR3 DNA sequence: TGTGCCTGGCACGACAGGGTTGGCACTGAAGCTTTCTTT. It translates to CAWHDRVGTEAFF.

V gene TRBV5-1 combines with J gene TRBJ1-2; D is possibly TRBD1 (5 bases). The CDR3 length is 14 residues. The germline V gene has CDR1 SGHRS and CDR2 YFSETQ. V was trimmed by 6 bases and J by 2 bases, leaving 14 bases between them. The CDR3, as DNA: TGCGCCAGCACTAAAGGGGAGGAGAACTATGGCTACACCTTC. This codes for CASTKGEENYGYTF.

CDR3 DNA: TGTGCCATCAGTGGCGGGGATGACACCGGGGAGCTGTTTTTT. This gives the protein CAISGGDDTGELFF. This chain connects TRBV10-3 to TRBJ2-2; possible D gene TRBD2, 6 bases. V lost 4 bases to trimming and J lost 3 bases, with 9 bases between them. CDR1 is ENHRY and CDR2 is SYGVKD in the germline V gene. This CDR3 region has 14 residues.

The CDR3 nucleotides are TGTGCCAGCAGCTTGGTCCGGGACAGGGTAGGCCCTAATGAAAAACTGTTTTTT. Protein: CASSLVRDRVGPNEKLFF. V and J are TRBV5-4 and TRBJ1-4; 9 positions match TRBD1. The CDR3 spans 18 residues. In germline, CDR1 is SGHNT, CDR2 YYREEE (reference sequence). The J segment lost 3 bases and the V segment lost 0 bases, leaving 9 bases of the junction unmatched.

This clone was counted a single time. The chain is built from TRBV5-1 and TRBJ2-3; TRBD2 is a possible D gene (7 bases). The CDR3 has 18 amino acids. CDR1 is SGHRS, CDR2 YFSETQ, per germline. Trimming took off 0 bases at V and 1 base at J, with 18 bases between the two ends. CDR3 nucleotide sequence: TGCGCCAGCAGCTTGGAGGGTCTGCGGGGGCTGCGCACAGATACGCAGTATTTT. Protein product: CASSLEGLRGLRTDTQYF.

The gene calls are TRBV5-1 and TRBJ1-4; D is possibly TRBD1 (5 bases). The length of the CDR3 is 15 residues. Germline V lookup: CDR1 SGHRS, CDR2 YFSETQ. V shed 0 bases and J shed 5 bases, with 11 bases lying between them. In nucleotides, the CDR3 is TGCGCCAGCAGCTTGGTAGGGGAGGAGAATGAAAAACTGTTTTTT. As protein: CASSLVGEENEKLFF.

The genes are TRBV5-6 and TRBJ1-6; TRBD1 matches at 11 bases. The CDR3 has 16 residues. J was trimmed by 5 bases and V by 0 bases; bases with no gene match: 1. CDR1 is SGHDT, CDR2 YYEEEE, per germline. The DNA for the CDR3 is TGTGCCAGCAGCTTGGTGGGACAGGGGGATAATTCACCCCTCCACTTT. It specifies CASSLVGQGDNSPLHF.

This clone has just one count. The gene calls are TRBV30 and TRBJ1-2, with 7 nucleotides matching TRBD1. The CDR3 is 15 residues long. Germline V CDR1 and CDR2: GTSNPN, SVGIG (reference sequence). Germline trimming cut 8 bases from V and 6 bases from J; bases unmatched to any gene: 18. CDR3 DNA: TGTGCCAGAAAGACAGGGCTCACTCGGCGGGATGGCTACACCTTC. Protein sequence: CARKTGLTRRDGYTF.

This clone came up a few times. CDR3: CASGQETGGDGYTF. Written as DNA, the CDR3 is TGTGCTAGTGGTCAAGAAACAGGGGGCGATGGCTACACCTTC. The chain combines TRBV12-5 with TRBJ1-2, with 9 bases that match TRBD1. Germline V gene data show CDR1 as LGHNT and CDR2 as FRNRAP. CDR3 length: 14 residues. The trim removed 5 bases at V and 6 bases at J, leaving 7 bases unmatched.

The chain links TRBV12-5 to TRBJ1-1; no clear D. The ends were cut back, 7 bases at V and 1 base at J, with 4 bases in the middle. The CDR3 runs to 11 residues. In germline, CDR1 is LGHNT, CDR2 FRNRAP. The CDR3 sequence is CASEQNTEAFF. The CDR3 DNA follows: TGTGCTAGTGAACAGAACACTGAAGCTTTCTTT.

The chain links TRBV5-1 to TRBJ1-6; D not resolved. V gave up 3 bases and J gave up 8 bases, with 15 bases separating them. Germline V gene sequence: CDR1 SGHRS, CDR2 YFSETQ. The CDR3 is 15 amino acids. The CDR3 DNA sequence: TGCGCCAGCAGCTCCCAACACGGGTCCGATTCACCCCTCCACTTT. Residues: CASSSQHGSDSPLHF.

This clone has more than one count but fewer than ten. The CDR3 DNA reads TGTGCCAGCAGGTCGACAGGAACTATTGGCTACACCTTC. This translates into CASRSTGTIGYTF. This chain joins TRBV12-3 or TRBV12-4 and TRBJ1-2; weak D call: TRBD1 (6 bases). The CDR3 loop spans 13 amino acids. Trimming shortened V by 6 bases and J by 7 bases, and 15 bases separated the two germline ends.

This clone has just one count. The chain employs TRBV30 and TRBJ2-3, with D possibly TRBD2 on 6 matching bases. The germline V gene has CDR1 GTSNPN and CDR2 SVGIG (reference sequence). This CDR3 region has 14 residues. V was trimmed by 0 bases and J by 5 bases, leaving 12 bases between them. Here the CDR3 reads CAWSVRGGVDTQYF. CDR3 nucleotide sequence: TGTGCCTGGAGTGTGCGGGGTGGTGTAGATACGCAGTATTTT.

This sequence joins TRBV13 and TRBJ1-1; perhaps TRBD1 as D (6 bases). The CDR3 totals 14 residues. Germline CDR1 and CDR2: PRHDT and FYEKMQ (reference sequence). V was cut by 2 bases and J by 3 bases, with 10 bases left in between. Written as DNA, the CDR3 is TGTGCCAGCAGCTTACGGGGGGCGGACACTGAAGCTTTCTTT. This encodes CASSLRGADTEAFF.

This chain connects TRBV19 to TRBJ2-1; D might be TRBD2 (7 bases). The CDR3 has 19 amino acids. CDR1 and CDR2 from the germline V gene are LNHDA and SQIVND (reference sequence). Deletions cut 1 base from V and 0 bases from J, with 19 bases between. The CDR3 loop reads CASSIGGGGAVSSYNEQFF. CDR3 bases: TGTGCCAGTAGTATAGGAGGGGGGGGAGCGGTGAGCTCCTACAATGAGCAGTTCTTC.

The chain employs TRBV7-3 and TRBJ2-2; D is unresolved. The V end lost 5 bases, the J end lost 3 bases, and 10 bases lay between the germline ends. This CDR3 has 14 amino acids. Germline V gives CDR1 SGHTA, CDR2 FQGTGA. The CDR3 sequence is CASSPPGDTGELFF. CDR3 sequence (DNA): TGTGCCAGCAGCCCCCCCGGAGACACCGGGGAGCTGTTTTTT. Drawing the rest from reference TRBV7-3 and TRBJ2-2, the complete variable domain is GAGVSQTPSNKVTEKGKYVELRCDPISGHTALYWYRQSLGQGPEFLIYFQGTGAADDSGLPNDRFFAVRPEGSVSTLKIQRTERGDSAVYLCASSPPGDTGELFFGEGSRLTVL.

To note about this clone: Other DNA sequences from this sample encode an identical CDR3 as well. The rearrangement links TRBV2 to TRBJ2-5; 14 bases agree with TRBD2. After removal of 5 bases from V and 1 base from J, the junction contained 3 bases not matched to a gene. CDR3 length: 16 residues. Germline CDR1 and CDR2: SNHLY and FYNNEI. The DNA for the CDR3 is TGTGCCAGCAGTCTTGGACTAGCGGGGGGCCAAGAGACCCAGTACTTC. As protein: CASSLGLAGGQETQYF.

The rearrangement links TRBV27 to TRBJ2-7; TRBD1 is a possible D gene (5 bases). The V end lost 0 bases, the J end lost 2 bases, and 14 bases lay between the germline ends. CDR1 and CDR2 (germline): MNHEY, SMNVEV (reference sequence). The CDR3 has 16 amino acids. The CDR3 bases are TGTGCCAGCAGTTTATCCCTCGGCAGGGCTGCCTACGAGCAGTACTTC. Residues: CASSLSLGRAAYEQYF.

The chain employs TRBV7-2 and TRBJ2-2, with 10 bases that match TRBD2. Germline CDR1 is SGHTA and CDR2 is FQGNSA. CDR3 size: 15 residues. The trim removed 6 bases at V and 1 base at J, leaving 2 bases unmatched. The CDR3 sequence: CASRPSGGNTGELFF. The CDR3 DNA reads TGTGCCAGCAGACCTAGCGGGGGGAACACCGGGGAGCTGTTTTTT.

The CDR3 DNA reads TGTGCCAGCAGCTTAGGTGCGACTAGCGGGGGACCCTACAATGAGCAGTTCTTC. Protein: CASSLGATSGGPYNEQFF. The chain couples TRBV7-6 to TRBJ2-1, with 12 bases lining up with TRBD2. The CDR3 totals 18 residues. Trimming took 1 base from V and 2 from J; bases not matched to a gene: 6. Germline CDR1 is SGHVS and CDR2 is FNYEAQ.

The gene calls are TRBV5-1 and TRBJ1-1; 7 bases are a match to TRBD1. CDR3 length: 17 residues. Germline assignment: CDR1 SGHRS and CDR2 YFSETQ. V dropped 0 bases and J dropped 4; count of bases not matched to a gene: 12. The chain's CDR3 is CASSLGQGGGLGTEAFF. Here the CDR3 DNA reads TGCGCCAGCAGCTTGGGACAGGGAGGCGGTTTGGGCACTGAAGCTTTCTTT.

This sequence joins TRBV18 and TRBJ2-2, with TRBD1 matching over 7 bases. Germline CDR1 is KGHSH and CDR2 is LQKENI. This CDR3 spans 15 amino acids. V shed 4 bases and J 4 bases; nucleotides not matched to a gene: 6. Here the CDR3 DNA reads TGTGCCAGCTCACGATCCGGGACAGCCACCGGGGAGCTGTTTTTT. It is translated as CASSRSGTATGELFF. The full variable domain, completed using reference TRBV18 and TRBJ2-2, is NAGVMQNPRHLVRRRGQEARLRCSPMKGHSHVYWYRQLPEEGLKFMVYLQKENIIDESGMPKERFSAEFPKEGPSILRIQQVVRGDSAAYFCASSRSGTATGELFFGEGSRLTVL.

The J gene is TRBJ2-3, the V gene TRBV7-9, with D maybe TRBD1 (5 bases). Trimming removed 1 base from V and 1 base from J, with 15 bases in between. The CDR3 has 17 residues. Germline V CDR1 and CDR2: SEHNR, FQNEAQ (reference sequence). The CDR3 nucleotides are TGTGCCAGCAGCTTAGGGGGCTCATTCCACGGCACAGATACGCAGTATTTT. As protein: CASSLGGSFHGTDTQYF.

This clone was observed a few times. The chain uses TRBV19 and TRBJ2-1; TRBD1 matches 10 bases. J lost 7 bases, V lost 4 bases, and 1 base had no gene match. CDR1 is LNHDA and CDR2 is SQIVND in the germline V gene (reference sequence). This CDR3 has 13 amino acids. The CDR3 reads CASSRGQGNEQFF. The CDR3 DNA follows: TGTGCCAGTAGTAGGGGACAGGGGAATGAGCAGTTCTTC.

The V and J genes are TRBV7-2 and TRBJ2-2, with 8 positions matching TRBD2. The CDR3 covers 15 residues. V lost 4 bases and J lost 8; bases outside the gene matches: 9. CDR1 SGHTA and CDR2 FQGNSA come from the germline V gene. Written as DNA, the CDR3 is TGTGCCAGCAGCTCCGGGGGGGACCTTATAGGGGAGCTGTTTTTT. Amino acid sequence: CASSSGGDLIGELFF.

V gene TRBV11-2 combines with J gene TRBJ2-5; 8 nucleotides agree with TRBD1. The CDR3 sequence is 15 residues long. The germline V gene encodes CDR1 SGHAT and CDR2 FQNNGV. The J segment lost 2 bases and the V segment lost 3 bases, leaving 5 bases of the junction unmatched. The CDR3 coding sequence is TGTGCCAGCAGCTTGGGACGGACAGGGCAAGAGACCCAGTACTTC. Protein sequence: CASSLGRTGQETQYF.